The clone carrying this T cell receptor (beta chain) was detected only a few times. Its cognate antigen is unknown. Axillary draining lymph nodes of breast cancer patients supplied the node samples. This sample is part of a study of breast tumors, draining lymph nodes, adjacent tissues. Study-wide points: Compared with lymph nodes, tumors were less diverse; compared with nontumor tissue, more. Luminal-like breast cancer showed significantly greater tumor-nontumor repertoire similarity than basal-like breast cancer did. Data only fit, rather than demonstrated, lymph node origin of most tumor T cells. Most tumor T cells seemingly derive from lymph node, then expand in tumor.

Looked up from germline, CDR1 is MNHNS and CDR2 is SASEGT. CDR3 length equals 13 residues. V dropped 6 bases and J dropped 3 bases, with 9 bases sitting between them. TCRdb re-called the multiplex PCR reads with MiXCR, one entry per CDR3 protein. The sample has about 140,000 distinct CDR3 sequences; approximately 20% are singletons. This sequence originates from a female donor with breast cancer. Some clones in this sample may be carry-over from other donors' samples. The sample consisted of axillary lymph node tissue. The chain employs TRBV6-1 and TRBJ1-5, with a possible D match to TRBD1 (5 bases). The CDR3 DNA is TGTGCCAGCAGAGACAGTCTCAATCAGCCCCAGCATTTT. This codes for CASRDSLNQPQHF.